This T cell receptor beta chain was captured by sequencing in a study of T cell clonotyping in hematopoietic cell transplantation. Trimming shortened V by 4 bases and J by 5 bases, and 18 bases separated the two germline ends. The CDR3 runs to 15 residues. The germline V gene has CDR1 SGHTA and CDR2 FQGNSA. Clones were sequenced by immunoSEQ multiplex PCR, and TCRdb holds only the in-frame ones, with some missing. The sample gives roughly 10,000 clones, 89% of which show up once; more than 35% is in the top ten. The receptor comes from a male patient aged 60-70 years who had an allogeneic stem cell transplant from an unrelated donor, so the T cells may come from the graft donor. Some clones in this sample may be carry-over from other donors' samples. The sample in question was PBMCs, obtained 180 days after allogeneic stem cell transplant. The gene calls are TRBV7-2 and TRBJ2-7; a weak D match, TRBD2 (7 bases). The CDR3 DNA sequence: TGTGCCAGCAGCTCGATGGGGGGGGCCGGGAACGAGCAGTACTTC. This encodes CASSSMGGAGNEQYF.